This T cell receptor (beta chain) emerged from a study of blood T cells in healthy people across ages (dated by TCRdb to the mid-2010s). About the investigation overall: In model experiments, template switching captured roughly one uniquely barcoded TCR beta cDNA molecule for every two T cells. Four age groups were formed from the donors: young (average approximately 15 years), middle-aged (approximately 40), aged (more than 55) and long-lived (more than 75). Donors of different ages were randomly distributed across sequencing lanes to avoid experimental bias. Using deep sequencing normalized with unique cDNA molecular identifiers, the study measured how TCR beta repertoire diversity changes with age. For two donors (one aged 18 to 29 and one aged 80 or older), the study analyzed two additional independent replicas of 1 million unique cDNA reads from the same blood draw. Results the study describes overall, beyond this receptor: Estimates of total diversity based on one million sequenced T cells were considered lower bounds and underestimates. Donor CMV infection status was unknown, potentially confounding age-related changes in expanded clonotypes. As age increased, observed TCR beta diversity per million T cells dropped in a roughly linear way, and a significant reduction was already evident by age 40. A strong correlation was found between observed TCR beta diversity and the percentage of naive T cells measured by flow cytometry. Bulk unsorted PBMC profiling prevented conclusive comparison of naive and antigen-experienced compartments. The long-lived group showed more naive CD4+ T cells, fewer expanded clones and increased TCR diversity than the aged group, suggesting age selection.

Regarding this clonotype: Its recognized antigen is unknown. No much larger clonotype is one base removed from it; base qualities were not supplied.

The CDR3 covers 13 residues, taking in both the cysteine and the phenylalanine. Only the CDR3 part of the read is kept: 39 bases, read in frame from the first base. The CDR1 and CDR2 encoded by the germline V gene are SQVTM and ANQGSEA. Relative to germline, V is 4 bases shorter and J is 11 bases shorter, with 20 bases between their ends. The 35 to 40 donors, aged roughly 6 to 100 years, were systemically healthy Caucasian individuals from Russia. Ten milliliters of peripheral blood were collected from each donor into EDTA-treated Vacutainer tubes. Ficoll-Paque density-gradient centrifugation was used to isolate PBMCs, with at least 6.5 million per sample. Total RNA, at least 5 micrograms per sample, was extracted from PBMCs with Trizol reagent. For every donor, flow cytometry on a PBMC aliquot measured the percentage of naive CD45RAhigh/CD27high T cells. The library was made by 5' RACE. Sequencing was carried out with an Illumina HiSeq 2500. The second PCR ran for about 6 to 12 cycles and used a J-beta primer mix along with a sample-barcoded 5' primer. Each TCR beta cDNA molecule received a unique molecular identifier from a template-switch 5' adaptor carrying 12 random nucleotides. Each sample yielded at least 2.5 million CDR3-containing paired-end reads. The Mint cDNA synthesis kit, primed by a TRBC-specific oligonucleotide, was used to synthesize first-strand cDNA from all RNA. All cDNA was treated with uracil-DNA glycosylase and then went through a first 18-cycle PCR with the universal primers M1SS and BC2_uni_R. For the original study's pipeline: Normalization of each sample was performed by random selection of 1 million high-quality reads, each carrying a distinct molecular identifier. Reads sharing molecular identifiers were discarded rather than binned into consensus sequences. MiTCR, set to a Q25 quality threshold and the strictest error-elimination algorithm, was used for CDR3 identification, clonotype clustering and error correction. A nonparametric unseen species model with Euler transformation was used to estimate a lower bound on total TCR beta diversity. TCRdb handled the public reads itself, with Q25 trimming in fastp and clone calling in MiXCR, and kept productive beta chains. Rows are combined by CDR3 protein, so each entry shows the most common genes and DNA. For this entry, the V and J calls and clone size follow TCRdb and not the study's own pipeline. For this sample there are approximately 850,000 distinct CDR3 sequences; under 45% appear just once. Roughly a fifth of the sample is taken by the ten largest.

The specimen was blood. Rearrangement joined TRBV29-1 to TRBJ2-5; the D gene lacks a confident call. This clonotype was obtained from a man aged 55 to 70 in good health. The DNA sequence follows: TGCAGCGTTGCCGAACAAGCTTACAATGGGCAGTACTTC. Its coded protein is CSVAEQAYNGQYF.